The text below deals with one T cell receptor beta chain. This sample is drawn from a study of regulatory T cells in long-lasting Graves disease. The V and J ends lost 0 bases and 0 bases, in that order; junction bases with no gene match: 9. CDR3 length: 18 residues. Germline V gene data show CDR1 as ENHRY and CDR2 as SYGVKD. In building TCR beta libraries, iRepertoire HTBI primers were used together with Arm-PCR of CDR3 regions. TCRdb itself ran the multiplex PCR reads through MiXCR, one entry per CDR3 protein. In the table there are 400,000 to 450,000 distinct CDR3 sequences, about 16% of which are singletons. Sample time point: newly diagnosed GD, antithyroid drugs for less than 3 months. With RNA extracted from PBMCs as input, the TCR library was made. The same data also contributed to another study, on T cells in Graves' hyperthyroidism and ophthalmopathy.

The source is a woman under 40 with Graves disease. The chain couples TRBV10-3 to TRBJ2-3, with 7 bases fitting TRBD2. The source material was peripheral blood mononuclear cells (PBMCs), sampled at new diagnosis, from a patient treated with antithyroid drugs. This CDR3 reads CAISESILTSPSTDTQYF. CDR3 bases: TGTGCCATCAGTGAGTCGATTTTGACTAGCCCTAGCACAGATACGCAGTATTTT.